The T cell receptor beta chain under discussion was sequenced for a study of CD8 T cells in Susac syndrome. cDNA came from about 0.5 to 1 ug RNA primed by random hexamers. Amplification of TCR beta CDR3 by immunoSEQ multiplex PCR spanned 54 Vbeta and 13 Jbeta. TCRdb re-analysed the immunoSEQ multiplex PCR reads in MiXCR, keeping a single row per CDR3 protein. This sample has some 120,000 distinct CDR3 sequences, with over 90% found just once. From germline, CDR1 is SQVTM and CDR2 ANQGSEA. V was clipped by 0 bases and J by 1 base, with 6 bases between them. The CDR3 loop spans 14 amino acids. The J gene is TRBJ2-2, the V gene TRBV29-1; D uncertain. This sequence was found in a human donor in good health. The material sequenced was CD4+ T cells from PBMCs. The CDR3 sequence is CSVEDRLNTGELFF. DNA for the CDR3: TGCAGCGTTGAAGACAGGCTGAACACCGGGGAGCTGTTTTTT.